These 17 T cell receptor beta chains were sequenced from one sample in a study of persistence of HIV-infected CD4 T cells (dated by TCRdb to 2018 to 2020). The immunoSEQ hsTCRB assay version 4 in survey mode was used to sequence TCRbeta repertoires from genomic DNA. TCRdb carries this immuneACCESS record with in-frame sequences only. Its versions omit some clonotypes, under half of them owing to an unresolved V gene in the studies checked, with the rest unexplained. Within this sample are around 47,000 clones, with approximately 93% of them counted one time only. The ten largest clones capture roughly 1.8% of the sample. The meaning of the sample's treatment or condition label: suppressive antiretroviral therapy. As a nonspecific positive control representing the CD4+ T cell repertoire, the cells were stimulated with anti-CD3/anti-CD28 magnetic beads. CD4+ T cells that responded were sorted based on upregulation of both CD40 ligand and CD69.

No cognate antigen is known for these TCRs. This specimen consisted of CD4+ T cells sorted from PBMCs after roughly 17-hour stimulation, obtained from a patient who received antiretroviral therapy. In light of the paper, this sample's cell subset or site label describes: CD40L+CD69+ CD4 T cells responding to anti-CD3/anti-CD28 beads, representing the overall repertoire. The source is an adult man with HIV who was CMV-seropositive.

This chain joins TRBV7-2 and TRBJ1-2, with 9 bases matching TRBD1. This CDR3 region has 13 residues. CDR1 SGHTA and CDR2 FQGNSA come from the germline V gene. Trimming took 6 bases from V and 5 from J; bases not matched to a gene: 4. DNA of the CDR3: TGTGCCAGCAGGATGACAGGGGGATATGGCTACACCTTC. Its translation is CASRMTGGYGYTF.

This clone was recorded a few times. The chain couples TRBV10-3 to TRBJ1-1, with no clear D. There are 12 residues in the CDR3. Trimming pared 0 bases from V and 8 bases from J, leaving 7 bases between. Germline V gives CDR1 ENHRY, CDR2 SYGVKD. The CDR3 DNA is TGTGCCATCAGTGAGTCCTTGACAGAAGCTTTCTTT. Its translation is CAISESLTEAFF.

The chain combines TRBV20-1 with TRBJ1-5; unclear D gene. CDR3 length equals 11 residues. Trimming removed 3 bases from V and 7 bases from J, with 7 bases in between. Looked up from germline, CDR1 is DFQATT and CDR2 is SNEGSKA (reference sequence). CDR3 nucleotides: TGCAGTGCTAGGGCCGGGCAGCCCCAGCATTTT. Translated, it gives CSARAGQPQHF.

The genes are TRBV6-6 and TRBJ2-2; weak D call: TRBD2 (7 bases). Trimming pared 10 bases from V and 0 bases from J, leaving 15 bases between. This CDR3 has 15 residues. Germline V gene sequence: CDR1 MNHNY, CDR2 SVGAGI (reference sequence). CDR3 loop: CATERGGTNTGELFF. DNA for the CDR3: TGTGCCACGGAAAGGGGGGGAACGAACACCGGGGAGCTGTTTTTT.

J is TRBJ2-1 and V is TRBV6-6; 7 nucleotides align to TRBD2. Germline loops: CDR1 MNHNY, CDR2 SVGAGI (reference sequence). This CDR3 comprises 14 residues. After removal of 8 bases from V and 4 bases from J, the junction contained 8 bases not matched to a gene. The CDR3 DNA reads TGTGCCAGCGCGGGGAGCGGGGAGTACAATGAGCAGTTCTTC. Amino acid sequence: CASAGSGEYNEQFF.

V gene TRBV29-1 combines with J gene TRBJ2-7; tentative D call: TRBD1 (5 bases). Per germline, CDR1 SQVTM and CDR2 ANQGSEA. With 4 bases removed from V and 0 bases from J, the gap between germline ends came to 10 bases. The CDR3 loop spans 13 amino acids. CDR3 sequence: CSVVRTSSYEQYF. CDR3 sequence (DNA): TGCAGCGTTGTCAGGACAAGCTCCTACGAGCAGTACTTC.

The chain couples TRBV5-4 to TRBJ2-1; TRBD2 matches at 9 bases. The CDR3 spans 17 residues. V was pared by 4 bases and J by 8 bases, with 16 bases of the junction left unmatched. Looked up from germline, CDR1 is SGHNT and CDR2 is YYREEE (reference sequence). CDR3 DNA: TGTGCCAGCAGCACCCGGGGGCGGGGGGGCCATTCCCATGAGCAGTTCTTC. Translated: CASSTRGRGGHSHEQFF. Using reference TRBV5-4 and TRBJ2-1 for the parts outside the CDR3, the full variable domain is ETGVTQSPTHLIKTRGQQVTLRCSSQSGHNTVSWYQQALGQGPQFIFQYYREEENGRGNFPPRFSGLQFPNYSSELNVNALELDDSALYLCASSTRGRGGHSHEQFFGPGTRLTVL.

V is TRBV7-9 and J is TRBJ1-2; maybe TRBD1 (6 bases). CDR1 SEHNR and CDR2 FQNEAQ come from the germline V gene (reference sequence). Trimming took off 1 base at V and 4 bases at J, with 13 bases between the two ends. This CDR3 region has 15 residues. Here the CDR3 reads CASSLVDSLSYGYTF. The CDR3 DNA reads TGTGCCAGCAGCTTAGTGGACAGCCTAAGCTATGGCTACACCTTC. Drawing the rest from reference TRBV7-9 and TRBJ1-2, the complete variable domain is DTGVSQNPRHKITKRGQNVTFRCDPISEHNRLYWYRQTLGQGPEFLTYFQNEAQLEKSRLLSDRFSAERPKGSFSTLEIQRTEQGDSAMYLCASSLVDSLSYGYTFGSGTRLTVV.

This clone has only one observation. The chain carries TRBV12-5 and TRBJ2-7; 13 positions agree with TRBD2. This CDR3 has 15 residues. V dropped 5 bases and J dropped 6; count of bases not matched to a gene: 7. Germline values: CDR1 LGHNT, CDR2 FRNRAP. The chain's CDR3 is CASGPRLAGGGEQYF. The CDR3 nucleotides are TGTGCTAGTGGTCCAAGACTAGCGGGGGGTGGCGAGCAGTACTTC.

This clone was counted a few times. The CDR3 DNA follows: TGTGCCAGCAGTTCATCGGACAGAGTAAGCAATCAGCCCCAGCATTTT. Its protein is CASSSSDRVSNQPQHF. The rearrangement links TRBV28 to TRBJ1-5; maybe TRBD1 (6 bases). With 4 bases removed from V and 1 base from J, the gap between germline ends came to 14 bases. The CDR3 is 16 residues long. Germline CDR1 reads MDHEN; CDR2 reads SYDVKM.

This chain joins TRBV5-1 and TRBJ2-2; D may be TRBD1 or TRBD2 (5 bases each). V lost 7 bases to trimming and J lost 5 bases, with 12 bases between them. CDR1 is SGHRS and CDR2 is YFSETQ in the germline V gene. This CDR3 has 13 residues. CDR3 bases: TGCGCCAGCGGGGCGAGGGAAACCGGGGAGCTGTTTTTT. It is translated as CASGARETGELFF. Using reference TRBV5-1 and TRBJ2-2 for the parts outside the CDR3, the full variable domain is KAGVTQTPRYLIKTRGQQVTLSCSPISGHRSVSWYQQTPGQGLQFLFEYFSETQRNKGNFPGRFSGRQFSNSRSEMNVSTLELGDSALYLCASGARETGELFFGEGSRLTVL.

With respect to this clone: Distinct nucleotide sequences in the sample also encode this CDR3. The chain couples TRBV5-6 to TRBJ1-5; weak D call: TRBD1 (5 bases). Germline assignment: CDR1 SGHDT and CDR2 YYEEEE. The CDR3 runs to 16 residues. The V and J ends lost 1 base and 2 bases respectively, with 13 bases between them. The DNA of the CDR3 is TGTGCCAGCAGCTTGTCCGGGCGCAGGGGCAATCAGCCCCAGCATTTT. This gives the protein CASSLSGRRGNQPQHF.

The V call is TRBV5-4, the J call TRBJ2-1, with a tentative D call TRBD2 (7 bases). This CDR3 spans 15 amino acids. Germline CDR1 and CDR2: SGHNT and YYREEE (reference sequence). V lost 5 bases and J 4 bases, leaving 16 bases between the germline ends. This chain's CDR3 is CASRNQGGGYNEQFF. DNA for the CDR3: TGTGCCAGCAGAAATCAGGGAGGGGGATACAATGAGCAGTTCTTC.

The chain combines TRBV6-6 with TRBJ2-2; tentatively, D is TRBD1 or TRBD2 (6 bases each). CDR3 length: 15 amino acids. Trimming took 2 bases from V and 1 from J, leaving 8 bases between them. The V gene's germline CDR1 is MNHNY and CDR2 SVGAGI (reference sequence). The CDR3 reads CASSYAGQNTGELFF. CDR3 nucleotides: TGTGCCAGCAGTTACGCGGGACAGAACACCGGGGAGCTGTTTTTT.

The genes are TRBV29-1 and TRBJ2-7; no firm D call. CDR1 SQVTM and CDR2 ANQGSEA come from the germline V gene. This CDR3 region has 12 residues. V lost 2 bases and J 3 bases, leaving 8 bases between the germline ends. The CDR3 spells CSVEPDGYEQYF. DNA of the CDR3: TGCAGCGTTGAACCTGACGGCTACGAGCAGTACTTC.

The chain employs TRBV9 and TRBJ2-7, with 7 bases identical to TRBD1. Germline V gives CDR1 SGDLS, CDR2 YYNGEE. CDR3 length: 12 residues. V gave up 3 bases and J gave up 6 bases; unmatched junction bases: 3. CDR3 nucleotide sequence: TGTGCCAGCAGCGCCTCAGGGGGCGAGCAGTACTTC. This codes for CASSASGGEQYF. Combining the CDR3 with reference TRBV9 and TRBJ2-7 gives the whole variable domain DSGVTQTPKHLITATGQRVTLRCSPRSGDLSVYWYQQSLDQGLQFLIQYYNGEERAKGNILERFSAQQFPDLHSELNLSSLELGDSALYFCASSASGGEQYFGPGTRLTVT.

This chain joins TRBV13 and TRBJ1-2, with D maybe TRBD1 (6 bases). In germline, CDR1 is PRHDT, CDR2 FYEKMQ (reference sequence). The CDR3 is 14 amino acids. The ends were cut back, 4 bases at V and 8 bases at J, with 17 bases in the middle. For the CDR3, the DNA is TGTGCCAGCAGCTCAGGGACACTAGAAGAAGGCTACACCTTC. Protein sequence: CASSSGTLEEGYTF.